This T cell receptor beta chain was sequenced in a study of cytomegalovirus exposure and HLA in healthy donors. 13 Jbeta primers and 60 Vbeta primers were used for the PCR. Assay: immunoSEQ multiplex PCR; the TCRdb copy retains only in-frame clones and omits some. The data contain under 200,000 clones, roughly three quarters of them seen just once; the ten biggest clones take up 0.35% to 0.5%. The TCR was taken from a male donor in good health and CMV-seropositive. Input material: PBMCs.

The CDR3: CASSLASSGMERLPLNEQFF. The CDR3 DNA reads as TGTGCCAGCAGTTTGGCGTCTAGCGGGATGGAAAGACTACCCCTCAATGAGCAGTTCTTC. The chain combines TRBV28 with TRBJ2-1; the match to TRBD2 covers 9 bases. Losses at the gene ends were 3 bases for V and 6 bases for J; bases not matched to a gene: 21. Per the germline V gene, CDR1 is MDHEN and CDR2 is SYDVKM. The CDR3 has 20 residues. Using reference TRBV28 and TRBJ2-1 for the parts outside the CDR3, the full variable domain is DVKVTQSSRYLVKRTGEKVFLECVQDMDHENMFWYRQDPGLGLRLIYFSYDVKMKEKGDIPEGYSVSREKKERFSLILESASTNQTSMYLCASSLASSGMERLPLNEQFFGPGTRLTVL.